The 25 T cell receptor beta chains listed next were all sequenced from one sample in a study of T-cell reconstitution after alpha-beta-depleted transplantation in children (dated by TCRdb to about 2016). The library was generated by PCR. Instrument used: Illumina HiSeq 2500. To normalize quantification of the TCRbeta repertoire, the TCR libraries were built with molecular barcoding that relied on unique molecular identifiers. TCRdb passed the public sequencing reads through fastp at Q25 and MiXCR, retaining productive beta sequences. Rows with one shared CDR3 protein collapse into an entry with the most common genes and DNA. This sample has 200,000 to 250,000 distinct CDR3 sequences in its table, and about 9.2% of those were observed once. The ten largest clones take up over 5.5% of the sample. The material was PBMCs from the stem cell graft donor, obtained from the stem cell graft. The source of these receptors is a human donor who donated a stem cell graft to a child with acute lymphoblastic leukemia.

In its sample, this clonotype was seen a few times. The V gene is TRBV29-1, the J gene TRBJ1-1; 7 bases are a match to TRBD1. From germline, CDR1 is SQVTM and CDR2 ANQGSEA. The CDR3 runs 13 residues. With V trimmed by 3 bases and J by 1 base, 2 bases remained unmatched. The CDR3 spells CSVEGQRNTEAFF. CDR3 nucleotide sequence: TGCAGCGTTGAGGGACAGCGGAACACTGAAGCTTTCTTT.

The chain uses TRBV10-3 and TRBJ1-5; maybe TRBD1 (6 bases). The CDR3 runs 14 residues. With 8 bases removed from V and 4 bases from J, the gap between germline ends came to 15 bases. The germline gives CDR1 ENHRY, CDR2 SYGVKD. The CDR3 loop reads CAISAQGGNQPQHF. CDR3 nucleotides: TGTGCCATCTCTGCACAGGGTGGGAATCAGCCCCAGCATTTT.

Ten or more counts support this clonotype. The chain links TRBV5-1 to TRBJ2-7; 11 positions agree with TRBD1. CDR3 length equals 15 residues. V was pared by 4 bases and J by 2 bases, with 5 bases of the junction left unmatched. Germline CDR1 SGHRS, CDR2 YFSETQ. CDR3 protein: CASSASGQGAYEQYF. The CDR3 coding sequence is TGCGCCAGCAGCGCTTCGGGACAGGGGGCCTACGAGCAGTACTTC. The entire variable domain, with the rest obtained from reference TRBV5-1 and TRBJ2-7, is as follows: KAGVTQTPRYLIKTRGQQVTLSCSPISGHRSVSWYQQTPGQGLQFLFEYFSETQRNKGNFPGRFSGRQFSNSRSEMNVSTLELGDSALYLCASSASGQGAYEQYFGPGTRLTVT.

This clonotype was seen repeatedly, ten times or more. The chain employs TRBV12-3 or TRBV12-4 and TRBJ1-5; D might be TRBD1 (6 bases). This CDR3 comprises 14 residues. The ends were cut back, 3 bases at V and 7 bases at J, with 13 bases in the middle. CDR3 DNA sequence: TGTGCCAGCAGTTTGGGAGGGGGAGACCAGCCCCAGCATTTT. Protein product: CASSLGGGDQPQHF.

This clonotype was found many times. V gene TRBV29-1 combines with J gene TRBJ2-5; TRBD2 matches 8 bases. The CDR3 runs 14 residues. V was clipped by 6 bases and J by 4 bases; unmatched bases: 10. Germline-derived CDR1 and CDR2 are SQVTM and ANQGSEA. CDR3 sequence: CSVTGLGTGETQYF. In nucleotides, the CDR3 is TGCAGCGTGACGGGACTAGGGACGGGAGAGACCCAGTACTTC.

This clonotype has more than one count but fewer than ten. This chain joins TRBV29-1 and TRBJ1-2; D perhaps matches TRBD1 (5 bases). The germline gives CDR1 SQVTM, CDR2 ANQGSEA. The CDR3 covers 10 residues. Trimming left V 3 bases short and J 8 bases short, with 7 bases between. Here the CDR3 reads CSVDPGGYTF. Written as DNA, the CDR3 is TGCAGCGTTGATCCAGGGGGCTACACCTTC.

This clonotype was detected a few times. The genes are TRBV24-1 and TRBJ2-7, with 11 bases fitting TRBD1. CDR1 and CDR2 (germline): KGHDR, SFDVKD. This CDR3 has 16 amino acids. The ends lost 4 bases at V and 3 bases at J; junction bases unmatched: 7. CDR3 residues: CATSDQGTGGGYEQYF. The CDR3 bases are TGTGCCACCAGTGACCAAGGGACAGGGGGTGGCTACGAGCAGTACTTC.

This clonotype has more than one count but fewer than ten. The chain is built from TRBV2 and TRBJ1-1; 8 bases are shared with TRBD1. Germline assignment: CDR1 SNHLY and CDR2 FYNNEI. The CDR3 spans 13 residues. The V gene end was trimmed by 9 bases and the J gene end by 0 bases; junction bases not matched to a gene: 3. DNA for the CDR3: TGTGCCAGTACAGGGGGGATGAACACTGAAGCTTTCTTT. As protein: CASTGGMNTEAFF.

The genes are TRBV2 and TRBJ2-7; tentatively, D is TRBD1 or TRBD2 (5 bases each). With 5 bases removed from V and 3 bases from J, the gap between germline ends came to 29 bases. Germline-derived CDR1 and CDR2 are SNHLY and FYNNEI. The CDR3 is 19 residues long. The CDR3 DNA follows: TGTGCCAGCAGTCACCAAGGGACCGGAGCCTATAGTTTATACTACGAGCAGTACTTC. Protein product: CASSHQGTGAYSLYYEQYF.

The chain joins TRBV4-2 to TRBJ2-7, with 8 bases that match TRBD1. With 2 bases clipped from V and 0 bases from J, the junction kept 12 bases outside the gene matches. CDR3 size: 18 residues. The germline gives CDR1 LGHNA, CDR2 YNFKEQ. CDR3 region: CASSQSMGPGGSSYEQYF. As DNA, the CDR3 is TGTGCCAGCAGCCAATCTATGGGACCAGGGGGCTCCTCCTACGAGCAGTACTTC.

This clonotype was detected many times. This chain joins TRBV4-2 and TRBJ2-1; TRBD1 matches 9 bases. Germline CDR1 is LGHNA and CDR2 is YNFKEQ. Trimming at V came to 0 bases and at J to 0 bases, leaving 0 bases not matched to a gene. This CDR3 contains 16 residues. The CDR3 DNA is TGTGCCAGCAGCCAAGAGGACAGGGGCTCCTACAATGAGCAGTTCTTC. It yields the protein CASSQEDRGSYNEQFF.

This clonotype was found a few times. The chain joins TRBV3-1 to TRBJ2-3; D not resolved. In germline, CDR1 is LGHDT, CDR2 YNNKEL (reference sequence). CDR3 size: 14 residues. V lost 1 base and J lost 3, with 8 bases in between. For the CDR3, the DNA is TGTGCCAGCAGCCAAGCCTTCGCGACAGATACGCAGTATTTT. Translation: CASSQAFATDTQYF.

In this sample, this clonotype turned up a few times. The rearrangement links TRBV5-6 to TRBJ2-1; 11 bases are shared with TRBD2. The CDR3 length is 15 residues. Germline CDR1 reads SGHDT; CDR2 reads YYEEEE. V was clipped by 0 bases and J by 9 bases; unmatched bases: 5. The CDR3 loop is CASSLVSGGAGEQFF. DNA of the CDR3: TGTGCCAGCAGCTTGGTTAGCGGGGGGGCCGGTGAGCAGTTCTTC.

The rearrangement uses TRBV30 and TRBJ2-3, with 9 bases that match TRBD2. Germline V lookup: CDR1 GTSNPN, CDR2 SVGIG (reference sequence). The ends lost 0 bases at V and 0 bases at J; junction bases unmatched: 1. This CDR3 has 15 amino acids. The CDR3 loop reads CAWSVLAGSTDTQYF. CDR3 nucleotide sequence: TGTGCCTGGAGTGTGCTAGCGGGGAGCACAGATACGCAGTATTTT.

This clonotype occurred a few times. The chain carries TRBV5-5 and TRBJ1-3, with unresolved D. This CDR3 comprises 15 residues. Germline V CDR1 and CDR2: SGHKS, YYEKEE (reference sequence). Trimming pared 6 bases from V and 0 bases from J, leaving 13 bases between. The CDR3 sequence is CASMLSPNSGNTIYF. CDR3 nucleotides: TGTGCCAGCATGTTATCGCCGAACTCTGGAAACACCATATATTTT.

The genes are TRBV11-1 and TRBJ2-2; no reliable D call. The CDR3 consists of 13 residues. Per germline, CDR1 SGHAT and CDR2 FQDESV (reference sequence). Trimming left V 3 bases short and J 2 bases short, with 4 bases between. The CDR3 region has the DNA TGTGCCAGCAGCTTGAAAAACACCGGGGAGCTGTTTTTT. It is translated as CASSLKNTGELFF. Variable domain in full (rest from reference TRBV11-1 and TRBJ2-2): EAEVAQSPRYKITEKSQAVAFWCDPISGHATLYWYRQILGQGPELLVQFQDESVVDDSQLPKDRFSAERLKGVDSTLKIQPAELGDSAMYLCASSLKNTGELFFGEGSRLTVL.

The genes are TRBV27 and TRBJ1-3; D gene unclear. The CDR3 sequence is 17 residues long. Germline CDR1 MNHEY, CDR2 SMNVEV (reference sequence). The V gene lost 4 bases and the J gene lost 0 bases, with 16 bases spanning the gap. The CDR3 protein is CASSSLFSGISGNTIYF. In nucleotides, the CDR3 is TGTGCCAGCAGTTCTTTATTTTCAGGTATCTCTGGAAACACCATATATTTT.

There are a few counts of this clonotype. The chain uses TRBV7-2 and TRBJ2-7; D might be TRBD2 (6 bases). V dropped 0 bases and J dropped 9 bases, with 24 bases sitting between them. The CDR3 spans 17 residues. CDR1 and CDR2 from the germline V gene are SGHTA and FQGNSA. The CDR3 nucleotides are TGTGCCAGCAGCTTAGCTCCATGGCGGGGTGGCATGCGTGGGCAGTACTTC. It encodes CASSLAPWRGGMRGQYF.

This clonotype has only a few counts. This sequence joins TRBV12-3 or TRBV12-4 and TRBJ2-1; D may be TRBD1 (6 bases). The V and J ends lost 5 bases and 0 bases respectively, with 11 bases between them. This CDR3 has 15 amino acids. The CDR3 reads CASSPTGSSYNEQFF. The CDR3 nucleotides read TGTGCCAGCAGTCCCACAGGGAGCTCCTACAATGAGCAGTTCTTC.

This clonotype was seen many times. The CDR3 reads CSAREGHYYQPQHF. The CDR3 nucleotides read TGCAGTGCTAGAGAGGGACACTATTATCAGCCCCAGCATTTT. V gene TRBV20-1 combines with J gene TRBJ1-5; a weak D match, TRBD1 (6 bases). The CDR3 length is 14 residues. Trimming removed 0 bases from V and 5 bases from J, with 11 bases in between. CDR1 is DFQATT, CDR2 SNEGSKA, per germline (reference sequence).

This clonotype was counted between two and nine times. The chain couples TRBV3-1 to TRBJ1-2, with TRBD1 identical over 7 bases. Germline V gives CDR1 LGHDT, CDR2 YNNKEL (reference sequence). This CDR3 region has 14 residues. The V and J ends lost 2 bases and 6 bases, in that order; junction bases with no gene match: 6. CDR3 nucleotides: TGTGCCAGCAGCCAACAAACAGGGGTCCATGGCTACACCTTC. Translated, it gives CASSQQTGVHGYTF. The complete variable domain, with remaining parts taken from reference TRBV3-1 and TRBJ1-2, reads DTAVSQTPKYLVTQMGNDKSIKCEQNLGHDTMYWYKQDSKKFLKIMFSYNNKELIINETVPNRFSPKSPDKAHLNLHINSLELGDSAVYFCASSQQTGVHGYTFGSGTRLTVV.

This clonotype occurred many times. This chain uses TRBV7-2 with TRBJ2-7; TRBD2 matches at 7 bases. V dropped 3 bases and J dropped 3; count of bases not matched to a gene: 8. CDR1 and CDR2 (germline): SGHTA, FQGNSA. This CDR3 region has 15 residues. The CDR3 DNA reads as TGTGCCAGCAGCTTTACGGGGGGAAACTACTACGAGCAGTACTTC. Its translation: CASSFTGGNYYEQYF.

This clonotype was detected a few times. This rearrangement joins TRBV10-2 to TRBJ1-2; D is undetermined. This CDR3 contains 14 residues. V lost 2 bases and J lost 4, with 11 bases in between. The germline CDR1 and CDR2 sequences are WSHSY and SAAADI. The CDR3 DNA is TGCGCCAGCAGTGAGGTACTGAGTGGCTATGGCTACACCTTC. This encodes CASSEVLSGYGYTF.

The rearrangement uses TRBV20-1 and TRBJ1-2, with 8 bases identical to TRBD1. The CDR3 runs to 13 residues. CDR1 is DFQATT, CDR2 SNEGSKA, per germline (reference sequence). Unmatched junction bases numbered 10, after V lost 7 bases and J lost 6 bases. The CDR3 region has the DNA TGCAGTGGCGTCGGACAGGGAGGCAATGGCTACACCTTC. Translating it yields CSGVGQGGNGYTF.

This clonotype was seen more than once but under ten times. The chain joins TRBV5-6 to TRBJ2-7; 7 bases map to TRBD1. CDR3 length equals 14 residues. Germline CDR1 reads SGHDT; CDR2 reads YYEEEE. V lost 0 bases to trimming and J lost 6 bases; unmatched junction nucleotides: 6. As DNA, the CDR3 is TGTGCCAGCAGCTTGGGGAGGACAGGCGGCGAGCAGTACTTC. Translation: CASSLGRTGGEQYF.